This note documents a single TCR beta chain sequence. These data belong to a study of T cell responses to AZD1222 COVID-19 vaccine. Measured with immunoSEQ multiplex PCR; TCRdb has only the in-frame clones, and not every one. Of some 150,000 clones in the sample, 80% to 90% were seen once. After removal of 0 bases from V and 8 bases from J, the junction contained 3 bases not matched to a gene. CDR3 length: 13 amino acids. Germline loops: CDR1 SGHRS, CDR2 YFSETQ. The TCR was taken from an adult who had recovered from COVID-19. The sample was peripheral blood, taken after recovery from COVID-19. The genes are TRBV5-1 and TRBJ1-2, with 8 bases lining up with TRBD1. The CDR3 DNA reads TGCGCCAGCAGCTTGGGACAGGGGACAGGCTACACCTTC. Its translation: CASSLGQGTGYTF. Looking up the rest from reference TRBV5-1 and TRBJ1-2 gives the full variable domain: KAGVTQTPRYLIKTRGQQVTLSCSPISGHRSVSWYQQTPGQGLQFLFEYFSETQRNKGNFPGRFSGRQFSNSRSEMNVSTLELGDSALYLCASSLGQGTGYTFGSGTRLTVV.